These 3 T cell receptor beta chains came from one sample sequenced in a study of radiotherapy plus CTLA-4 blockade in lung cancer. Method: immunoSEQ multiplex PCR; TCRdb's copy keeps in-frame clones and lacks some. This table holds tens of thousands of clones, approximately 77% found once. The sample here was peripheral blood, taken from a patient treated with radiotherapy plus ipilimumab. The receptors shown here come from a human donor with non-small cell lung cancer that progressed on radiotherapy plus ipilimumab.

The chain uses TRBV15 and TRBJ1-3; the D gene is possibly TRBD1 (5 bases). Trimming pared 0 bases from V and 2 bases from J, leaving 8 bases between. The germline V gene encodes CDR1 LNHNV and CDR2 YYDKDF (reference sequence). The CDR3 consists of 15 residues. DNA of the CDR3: TGTGCCACCAGCAGAGACAGGGACCCTGGAAACACCATATATTTT. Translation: CATSRDRDPGNTIYF.

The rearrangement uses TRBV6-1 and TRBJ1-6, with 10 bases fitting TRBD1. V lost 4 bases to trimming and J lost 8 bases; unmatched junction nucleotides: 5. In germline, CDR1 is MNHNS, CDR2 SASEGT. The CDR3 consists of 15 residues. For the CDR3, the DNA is TGTGCCAGCAGTGCCCGACAGGGGGCTTATTCACCCCTCCACTTT. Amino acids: CASSARQGAYSPLHF.

The CDR3 region has the DNA TGTGCCAGCCGCCTAGCTGGAAACACCATATATTTT. Its translation: CASRLAGNTIYF. The V and J genes are TRBV11-2 and TRBJ1-3; D is undetermined. V lost 8 bases and J lost 2, with 7 bases in between. The CDR3 spans 12 residues. Germline loops: CDR1 SGHAT, CDR2 FQNNGV.